The 20 T cell receptor beta chains below were found in one sample sequenced in a study of cytomegalovirus exposure and HLA in healthy donors. The PCR had 60 Vbeta and 13 Jbeta primers. Assay used: immunoSEQ multiplex PCR; TCRdb lists only in-frame clones, some missing. The sample holds 140,000 to 150,000 clones. The material sequenced was PBMCs. These receptor sequences come from a male donor in good health and CMV-seronegative.

On this clone: The sample has other DNA sequences that encode this CDR3 too. This chain uses TRBV11-2 with TRBJ1-2, with a tentative D call TRBD1 (5 bases). Trimming removed 0 bases from V and 5 bases from J, with 16 bases in between. CDR1 is SGHAT, CDR2 FQNNGV, per germline. This CDR3 has 16 amino acids. In nucleotides, the CDR3 is TGTGCCAGCAGCTTAGATCTGGGGCAGGGAGGATATGGCTACACCTTC. Amino acid sequence: CASSLDLGQGGYGYTF.

The V gene is TRBV27, the J gene TRBJ1-1; TRBD1 matches 8 bases. CDR1 is MNHEY, CDR2 SMNVEV, per germline (reference sequence). The V and J ends lost 5 bases and 0 bases, in that order; junction bases with no gene match: 5. This CDR3 has 15 residues. The CDR3 DNA follows: TGTGCCAGCAGTGCAGGACAGGGATTGAACACTGAAGCTTTCTTT. Protein: CASSAGQGLNTEAFF.

The rearrangement joins TRBV7-2 to TRBJ1-1, with 7 positions matching TRBD1. Trimming cost V 6 bases and J 3 bases; bases outside gene matches: 16. The CDR3 covers 17 residues. The germline V gene encodes CDR1 SGHTA and CDR2 FQGNSA. The CDR3 spells CASSFLFGDRGYTEAFF. CDR3 sequence (DNA): TGTGCCAGCAGTTTTCTGTTCGGGGACAGAGGATACACTGAAGCTTTCTTT.

This chain connects TRBV4-3 to TRBJ2-2, with D possibly matching TRBD1 (6 bases). The V and J ends lost 4 bases and 0 bases respectively, with 18 bases between them. The V gene's germline CDR1 is LGHNA and CDR2 YSLEER. This CDR3 spans 18 amino acids. CDR3 protein: CASSPDSFKSPNTGELFF. The DNA for the CDR3 is TGCGCCAGCAGCCCGGACAGTTTCAAATCGCCGAACACCGGGGAGCTGTTTTTT.

The chain carries TRBV7-6 and TRBJ2-7, with D possibly being TRBD1 (5 bases). Germline CDR1 SGHVS, CDR2 FNYEAQ. The CDR3 is made up of 16 amino acids. Trimming took off 1 base at V and 7 bases at J, with 20 bases between the two ends. The chain's CDR3 is CASSLGRAGSSSEQYF. Here the CDR3 DNA reads TGTGCCAGCAGCTTAGGAAGGGCAGGGTCATCGTCTGAGCAGTACTTC.

This chain links TRBV4-2 with TRBJ2-5; 7 positions match TRBD1. With 4 bases clipped from V and 1 base from J, the junction kept 12 bases outside the gene matches. The CDR3 length is 17 residues. In germline, CDR1 is LGHNA, CDR2 YNFKEQ. CDR3 sequence reads: CASSLAGFPGGQETQYF. The CDR3, as DNA: TGTGCCAGCAGCCTCGCTGGGTTTCCAGGGGGCCAAGAGACCCAGTACTTC.

J is TRBJ1-1 and V is TRBV18, with D perhaps TRBD1 (5 bases). Germline V gene data show CDR1 as KGHSH and CDR2 as LQKENI. There are 14 residues in the CDR3. V was shortened by 3 bases and J by 5 bases, with 13 bases between the two germline ends. The CDR3 region is CASSPRQGGTEAFF. The CDR3 DNA is TGTGCCAGCTCACCCCGTCAGGGAGGGACTGAAGCTTTCTTT.

V and J are TRBV6-4 and TRBJ2-1, with D possibly TRBD2 on 6 matching bases. Germline V CDR1 and CDR2: MRHNA, SNTAGT. CDR3 length equals 15 residues. Deletions cut 0 bases from V and 2 bases from J, with 8 bases between. In DNA, the CDR3 is TGTGCCAGCAGTGACTCGGGGGGAACCTACAATGAGCAGTTCTTC. This sequence encodes CASSDSGGTYNEQFF.

This chain links TRBV6-5 with TRBJ2-7, with 7 nucleotides matching TRBD2. V lost 0 bases and J lost 2; bases outside the gene matches: 7. The CDR3 length is 16 residues. The germline V gene has CDR1 MNHEY and CDR2 SVGAGI. CDR3 residues: CASSYSGTMSAYEQYF. Here the CDR3 DNA reads TGTGCCAGCAGTTACTCTGGGACTATGAGCGCCTACGAGCAGTACTTC.

The chain recombines TRBV11-3 with TRBJ2-2, with a possible D match to TRBD1 (5 bases). In germline, CDR1 is SGHNT, CDR2 YENEEA. V was pared by 5 bases and J by 8 bases, with 15 bases between. This CDR3 contains 14 residues. This CDR3 reads CASSAGRLAGELFF. For the CDR3, the DNA is TGTGCCAGCAGCGCAGGGCGGCTTGCAGGGGAGCTGTTTTTT. Full variable domain (remainder filled in from reference TRBV11-3 and TRBJ2-2): EAGVVQSPRYKIIEKKQPVAFWCNPISGHNTLYWYLQNLGQGPELLIRYENEEAVDDSQLPKDRFSAERLKGVDSTLKIQPAELGDSAVYLCASSAGRLAGELFFGEGSRLTVL.

The J gene is TRBJ2-2, the V gene TRBV6-1; 8 bases are shared with TRBD1. Germline CDR1 is MNHNS and CDR2 is SASEGT. The CDR3 is 14 amino acids. The junction had 4 bases not matched to a gene; V was cut back by 4 bases and J by 6 bases. CDR3 in DNA: TGTGCCAGCAGTGCCGAGACAGGGGCCGGGGAGCTGTTTTTT. Protein: CASSAETGAGELFF.

The V call is TRBV5-6, the J call TRBJ1-5, with 7 bases lining up with TRBD1. Germline trimming cut 3 bases from V and 6 bases from J; bases unmatched to any gene: 9. The CDR3 runs 15 residues. Germline V lookup: CDR1 SGHDT, CDR2 YYEEEE. The CDR3 here is CASSSGQAAGQPQHF. The CDR3 DNA follows: TGTGCCAGCAGCTCCGGACAGGCGGCAGGTCAGCCCCAGCATTTT.

The chain combines TRBV4-1 with TRBJ2-1; D gene uncertain. Trimming removed 0 bases from V and 4 bases from J, with 4 bases in between. Germline values: CDR1 MGHRA, CDR2 YSYEKL. This CDR3 contains 13 residues. CDR3 in DNA: TGCGCCAGCAGCCAAGACCATTACAATGAGCAGTTCTTC. Its translation is CASSQDHYNEQFF.

V and J are TRBV4-1 and TRBJ2-7; 7 bases match TRBD1. V shed 3 bases, J shed 3 bases, and the junction held 5 bases outside the gene matches. The CDR3 totals 14 residues. The germline V gene has CDR1 MGHRA and CDR2 YSYEKL. The CDR3 here is CASSHQTGVYEQYF. CDR3 DNA sequence: TGCGCCAGCAGCCATCAAACAGGGGTCTACGAGCAGTACTTC.

The CDR3 nucleotides are TGTGCCAGCAGTTCGGGACAGGGGGAACCTTCCTACGAGCAGTACTTC. Translating gives CASSSGQGEPSYEQYF. The chain combines TRBV6-6 with TRBJ2-7; 11 nucleotides agree with TRBD1. Germline V gene sequence: CDR1 MNHNY, CDR2 SVGAGI (reference sequence). This CDR3 contains 16 residues. The junction had 6 bases not matched to a gene; V was cut back by 4 bases and J by 1 base.

The rearrangement uses TRBV10-3 and TRBJ1-5; D possibly corresponds to TRBD1 (5 bases). CDR3 length equals 15 residues. Germline V gene sequence: CDR1 ENHRY, CDR2 SYGVKD. Trimming pared 2 bases from V and 0 bases from J, leaving 8 bases between. In DNA form, the CDR3 reads TGTGCCATCAGTGAGGGCAGGGATAGCAATCAGCCCCAGCATTTT. Protein product: CAISEGRDSNQPQHF.

The chain has TRBV29-1 and TRBJ2-4; 7 bases match TRBD2. The CDR3 is 14 amino acids. Germline trimming cut 6 bases from V and 1 base from J; bases unmatched to any gene: 6. Looked up from germline, CDR1 is SQVTM and CDR2 is ANQGSEA. The CDR3 loop reads CSVSLGGAKNIQYF. In nucleotides, the CDR3 is TGCAGCGTGTCCCTGGGGGGGGCCAAAAACATTCAGTACTTC.

This chain joins TRBV27 and TRBJ2-7; 7 nucleotides match TRBD1. The CDR3 consists of 15 residues. Germline CDR1 reads MNHEY; CDR2 reads SMNVEV (reference sequence). V was clipped by 5 bases and J by 5 bases; unmatched bases: 12. CDR3 residues: CASSLTDRDLDEQYF. The CDR3 nucleotides are TGTGCCAGCAGTCTAACTGACAGGGATCTTGACGAGCAGTACTTC.

This CDR3 is CASREEGQGNYEQYF. For the CDR3, the DNA is TGCGCCAGCAGAGAGGAGGGACAGGGAAACTACGAGCAGTACTTC. This rearrangement joins TRBV10-1 to TRBJ2-7; 9 nucleotides match TRBD1. The CDR3 loop spans 15 amino acids. J gave up 3 bases and V 6 bases, and 9 bases lay outside the gene matches. CDR1 is WNHNN, CDR2 SYGVQD, per germline (reference sequence).

The rearrangement links TRBV19 to TRBJ2-5, with TRBD2 as a possible D gene (5 bases). The CDR3 spans 15 residues. CDR1 is LNHDA and CDR2 is SQIVND in the germline V gene (reference sequence). V lost 4 bases to trimming and J lost 2 bases, with 14 bases between them. CDR3: CASSTDPWRQETQYF. CDR3 sequence (DNA): TGTGCCAGTAGTACGGACCCCTGGAGGCAAGAGACCCAGTACTTC.